Following are 19 T cell receptor beta chains from one sample sequenced in a study of cytomegalovirus exposure and HLA in healthy donors. It was with 60 Vbeta and 13 Jbeta primers that the PCR ran. The data were produced by immunoSEQ multiplex PCR, yet TCRdb's version contains in-frame clones alone and is incomplete. The table has 150,000 to 180,000 clones, over 70% seen once; the top ten hold around 1.9%. Sequenced material: PBMCs. The origin of the receptors is a man aged 25-40 years in good health and CMV-seronegative.

The rearrangement uses TRBV11-2 and TRBJ2-1, with D hard to call. V shed 5 bases and J shed 1 base, with 12 bases lying between them. This CDR3 spans 15 amino acids. Germline-derived CDR1 and CDR2 are SGHAT and FQNNGV. The CDR3 sequence: CASSLWRLSYNEQFF. CDR3 coding DNA: TGTGCCAGCAGCCTGTGGCGGCTTTCCTACAATGAGCAGTTCTTC.

This chain links TRBV5-1 with TRBJ2-2; a weak D match, TRBD1 (5 bases). V was shortened by 4 bases and J by 5 bases, with 15 bases between the two germline ends. CDR1 is SGHRS and CDR2 is YFSETQ in the germline V gene. The CDR3 extends over 15 amino acids. CDR3 DNA: TGCGCCAGCAGCACTTCAGGGCTTCATACCGGGGAGCTGTTTTTT. Translation: CASSTSGLHTGELFF. The variable domain in full, completed from reference TRBV5-1 and TRBJ2-2, reads KAGVTQTPRYLIKTRGQQVTLSCSPISGHRSVSWYQQTPGQGLQFLFEYFSETQRNKGNFPGRFSGRQFSNSRSEMNVSTLELGDSALYLCASSTSGLHTGELFFGEGSRLTVL.

The chain has TRBV19 and TRBJ2-1, with 10 bases lining up with TRBD2. The length of the CDR3 is 13 residues. V lost 6 bases to trimming and J lost 5 bases; unmatched junction nucleotides: 1. Per germline, CDR1 LNHDA and CDR2 SQIVND (reference sequence). CDR3 amino acids: CASRAGGNNEQFF. The CDR3 DNA sequence: TGTGCCAGTAGAGCGGGGGGGAACAATGAGCAGTTCTTC.

The J gene is TRBJ1-5, the V gene TRBV7-9, with 7 positions matching TRBD1. The germline V gene has CDR1 SEHNR and CDR2 FQNEAQ (reference sequence). The CDR3 loop spans 15 amino acids. The junction had 4 bases not matched to a gene; V was cut back by 5 bases and J by 0 bases. CDR3: CASSVGTASNQPQHF. CDR3 in DNA: TGTGCCAGCAGCGTCGGGACAGCTAGCAATCAGCCCCAGCATTTT.

This clone was counted only a few times. The rearrangement links TRBV7-8 to TRBJ2-1; 10 bases align to TRBD2. With 1 base clipped from V and 9 bases from J, the junction kept 3 bases outside the gene matches. The CDR3 consists of 14 residues. The germline V gene encodes CDR1 SGHVS and CDR2 FQNEAQ. The CDR3 DNA sequence: TGTGCCAGCAGCTTAGGGAGCGGGGGGGCTGAGCAGTTCTTC. Its protein product is CASSLGSGGAEQFF.

V and J are TRBV7-2 and TRBJ2-7; 16 bases are shared with TRBD2. The germline CDR1 and CDR2 sequences are SGHTA and FQGNSA. V shed 5 bases, J shed 6 bases, and the junction held 7 bases outside the gene matches. This CDR3 comprises 16 residues. The CDR3 nucleotides are TGTGCCAGCAGCCAAACCGGGACTAGCGGGGGGGGCGAGCAGTACTTC. As protein: CASSQTGTSGGGEQYF. The full variable domain, completed using reference TRBV7-2 and TRBJ2-7, is GAGVSQSPSNKVTEKGKDVELRCDPISGHTALYWYRQSLGQGLEFLIYFQGNSAPDKSGLPSDRFSAERTGGSVSTLTIQRTQQEDSAVYLCASSQTGTSGGGEQYFGPGTRLTVT.

This chain uses TRBV4-2 with TRBJ1-1; D gene unclear. The CDR3 extends over 15 amino acids. CDR1 is LGHNA, CDR2 YNFKEQ, per germline. V was pared by 0 bases and J by 0 bases, with 8 bases between. CDR3 nucleotide sequence: TGTGCCAGCAGCCAAGAAAGACTGATGAACACTGAAGCTTTCTTT. Translating it yields CASSQERLMNTEAFF.

The chain employs TRBV2 and TRBJ2-2; 8 bases map to TRBD1. The CDR3 extends over 15 amino acids. The germline gives CDR1 SNHLY, CDR2 FYNNEI. After removal of 7 bases from V and 0 bases from J, the junction contained 4 bases not matched to a gene. CDR3 loop: CASTQGAANTGELFF. CDR3 sequence (DNA): TGTGCCAGCACCCAGGGGGCAGCGAACACCGGGGAGCTGTTTTTT.

J is TRBJ2-6 and V is TRBV7-2; 7 bases match TRBD1. CDR3 length: 17 residues. The V segment lost 4 bases and the J segment 0 bases; nucleotides outside the gene matches: 6. Per germline, CDR1 SGHTA and CDR2 FQGNSA. The CDR3 region has the DNA TGTGCCAGCAGCTCTCTGACAGGGCTCTCTGGGGCCAACGTCCTGACTTTC. Translation: CASSSLTGLSGANVLTF.

This CDR3 is CSALRGEQYF. The CDR3 nucleotides read TGCAGTGCTTTAAGGGGGGAGCAGTACTTC. The rearrangement joins TRBV20-1 to TRBJ2-7, with D possibly being TRBD1 (6 bases). Trimming cost V 5 bases and J 7 bases, with 9 bases left between them. Germline values: CDR1 DFQATT, CDR2 SNEGSKA (reference sequence). This CDR3 contains 10 residues.

The chain employs TRBV10-2 and TRBJ2-5; possibly TRBD1 for D (7 bases). Germline-derived CDR1 and CDR2 are WSHSY and SAAADI. The CDR3 consists of 20 residues. Trimming removed 0 bases at V and 1 base at J, with 24 bases between. CDR3 loop: CASSESRFPGGRWPQETQYF. The DNA of the CDR3 is TGCGCCAGCAGTGAGTCGAGGTTCCCAGGGGGGCGCTGGCCCCAAGAGACCCAGTACTTC.

CDR3 sequence: CSAGDRVFADTQYF. The CDR3 DNA is TGCAGCGCCGGGGACAGGGTATTCGCAGATACGCAGTATTTT. The genes are TRBV29-1 and TRBJ2-3; the match to TRBD1 covers 9 bases. V lost 7 bases, J lost 4 bases, and 9 bases stayed unmatched. The CDR3 has 14 residues. CDR1 is SQVTM, CDR2 ANQGSEA, per germline.

The CDR3 DNA sequence: TGTGCCAGCAGCCTGGGACTGGCAGACCCCTCTGGAAACACCATATATTTT. Amino acids: CASSLGLADPSGNTIYF. The chain has TRBV7-9 and TRBJ1-3; the D gene is possibly TRBD1 (5 bases). Trimming left V 5 bases short and J 0 bases short, with 17 bases between. Germline V gene lookup returns CDR1 SEHNR and CDR2 FQNEAQ (reference sequence). The CDR3 spans 17 residues.

The rearrangement links TRBV5-1 to TRBJ2-2; tentative D call: TRBD2 (6 bases). The CDR3 has 13 residues. Trimming stripped 7 bases from V and 0 bases from J, with 7 bases between. CDR1 and CDR2 (germline): SGHRS, YFSETQ. CDR3 bases: TGCGCCAGCGGGGGGACGAACACCGGGGAGCTGTTTTTT. Protein product: CASGGTNTGELFF. Variable domain in full (rest from reference TRBV5-1 and TRBJ2-2): KAGVTQTPRYLIKTRGQQVTLSCSPISGHRSVSWYQQTPGQGLQFLFEYFSETQRNKGNFPGRFSGRQFSNSRSEMNVSTLELGDSALYLCASGGTNTGELFFGEGSRLTVL.

The gene calls are TRBV7-9 and TRBJ2-1; D possibly corresponds to TRBD1 (5 bases). This CDR3 has 16 amino acids. V was pared by 3 bases and J by 0 bases, with 12 bases between. Germline lookup yields CDR1 SEHNR and CDR2 FQNEAQ (reference sequence). The CDR3 loop is CASSLDKQSSYNEQFF. The DNA for the CDR3 is TGTGCCAGCAGCTTGGACAAGCAAAGCTCCTACAATGAGCAGTTCTTC.

The genes are TRBV7-2 and TRBJ2-5; 9 bases agree with TRBD1. The CDR3 consists of 16 residues. The V and J ends lost 4 bases and 6 bases, in that order; junction bases with no gene match: 12. Germline V lookup: CDR1 SGHTA, CDR2 FQGNSA. DNA for the CDR3: TGTGCCAGCAGCTCAGAAGCCGGGACAGGGTCGAAGACCCAGTACTTC. Protein product: CASSSEAGTGSKTQYF.

The rearrangement joins TRBV7-9 to TRBJ2-5, with 9 positions matching TRBD2. This CDR3 is 15 amino acids long. Germline CDR1 reads SEHNR; CDR2 reads FQNEAQ (reference sequence). J was trimmed by 0 bases and V by 4 bases; bases with no gene match: 3. DNA for the CDR3: TGTGCCAGCAGCTCCAGACTAGCGGACCAAGAGACCCAGTACTTC. Its protein product is CASSSRLADQETQYF.

This clone has just one count. The rearrangement links TRBV13 to TRBJ2-3; 11 bases fit TRBD2. V lost 5 bases to trimming and J lost 0 bases; unmatched junction nucleotides: 7. The CDR3 runs 17 residues. In germline, CDR1 is PRHDT, CDR2 FYEKMQ (reference sequence). The DNA for the CDR3 is TGTGCCAGCAGCCCCGGGGGGACTAGCGGTAGCACAGATACGCAGTATTTT. Protein: CASSPGGTSGSTDTQYF.

V gene TRBV5-4 combines with J gene TRBJ2-7; perhaps TRBD2 as D (7 bases). The CDR3 totals 15 residues. Trimming removed 4 bases from V and 3 bases from J, with 17 bases in between. In germline, CDR1 is SGHNT, CDR2 YYREEE (reference sequence). The DNA of the CDR3 is TGTGCCAGCAGCCCTGGGGGGGGCCGAGGCTACGAGCAGTACTTC. Its protein is CASSPGGGRGYEQYF.